This TCR beta chain was documented in a study of beta chain features in type 1 diabetes. Study-wide findings and caveats: Type 1 diabetes patients had fewer VDJ junction insertions and more deletions. Healthy donors had naive, central memory and Treg TCRB repertoires that appeared less similar than those seen among patients. Moderately but significantly shorter TCRB CDR3s were found in Type 1 diabetes patients in all four CD4+ subsets.

The authors reverse transcribed all of the isolated RNA, so sequencing captured expressed TCRB transcripts. Deep immunoSEQ sequencing covered naive, central memory and regulatory T cell samples. Using immunoSEQ multiplex PCR, the repertoire was profiled, and TCRdb retains in-frame clones only, with some absent. The sample yields about 150,000 clones, about a tenth seen once. The authors obtained over 98% purity in all sorted populations. This clone has only a few counts. What it binds is unknown. The junction had 8 bases not matched to a gene; V was cut back by 0 bases and J by 0 bases. The length of the CDR3 is 17 residues. CDR1 LGHNA and CDR2 YNFKEQ come from the germline V gene.

The receptor comes from a man aged 25-45 years with type 1 diabetes. Material for sequencing was central memory CD4+ T cells from blood. The chain couples TRBV4-2 to TRBJ2-7, with 7 bases aligning to TRBD1. The CDR3, as DNA: TGTGCCAGCAGCCAAGATCTGGTGGACAGGAGCTCCTACGAGCAGTACTTC. As protein: CASSQDLVDRSSYEQYF.